This is a list of T cell receptor beta chains from one sample in a study of CD4 and CD8 cells across lung adenocarcinoma regions. TCRdb recomputed calls from the PCR reads with MiXCR, one row per CDR3 protein. The repertoire holds about 7,700 distinct CDR3 sequences, with approximately 46% as singletons. Source material: CD4+ T cells from the margin of a lung tumor. The receptors come from a male donor with lung adenocarcinoma. The CD4 and CD8 labels of this study may be unreliable. Both conserved end residues are part of each CDR3. The D gene is left open where the match is weak. Clone size is not always given. Where it is, it says once, few, many or a class for expanded clones.

d_gene: TRBD2; v_gene: TRBV6-5; j_gene: TRBJ2-1; abundance: .; CDR3nt: TGTGCCAGCAGTTACTCCCGGGGGGGCAATGAGCAGTTCTTC; CDR3aa: CASSYSRGGNEQFF
d_gene: TRBD1; v_gene: TRBV6-1; j_gene: TRBJ2-5; abundance: .; CDR3nt: TGTGCCAGCAGTGAAAATTGGGGACAGGGGGGCGAGACCCAGTACTTC; CDR3aa: CASSENWGQGGETQYF
d_gene: .; v_gene: TRBV6-1; j_gene: TRBJ2-5; abundance: .; CDR3nt: TGTGCCAGCAGGCCAGGGGCCAAAAACATCCAGTACTTC; CDR3aa: CASRPGAKNIQYF
d_gene: .; v_gene: TRBV6-1; j_gene: TRBJ2-5; abundance: .; CDR3nt: TGTGCCAGCAGTAGGGACGGGGATCAAGAGACCCAGTACTTC; CDR3aa: CASSRDGDQETQYF
d_gene: TRBD1; v_gene: TRBV5-8; j_gene: TRBJ2-5; abundance: .; CDR3nt: TGTGCCAGCACCCTAGGGACAGCGTTAAACCAAGAGACCCAGTACTTC; CDR3aa: CASTLGTALNQETQYF
d_gene: .; v_gene: TRBV7-2; j_gene: TRBJ2-1; abundance: .; CDR3nt: TGTGCCAGCAGCGTCATCAGTGAGCAGTTCTTC; CDR3aa: CASSVISEQFF
d_gene: .; v_gene: TRBV6-1; j_gene: TRBJ1-6; abundance: many; CDR3nt: TGTGCCAGCAGTGAAGTCAGGAGCTCCTATAATTCACCCCTCCACTTT; CDR3aa: CASSEVRSSYNSPLHF
d_gene: .; v_gene: TRBV6-5; j_gene: TRBJ2-1; abundance: medium-sized; CDR3nt: TGTGCCAGCAGTTCGGATAGTGCAGGGCCGTTCTTC; CDR3aa: CASSSDSAGPFF
d_gene: .; v_gene: TRBV24-1; j_gene: TRBJ2-1; abundance: .; CDR3nt: TGTGCCACCAGTGGGGTGGGAGTGGCCTACAATGAGCAGTTCTTC; CDR3aa: CATSGVGVAYNEQFF
d_gene: .; v_gene: TRBV12-3/TRBV12-4; j_gene: TRBJ2-5; abundance: many; CDR3nt: TGTGCCAGCAGTTTTGGGGGTGCAGGAGAGACCCAGTACTTC; CDR3aa: CASSFGGAGETQYF